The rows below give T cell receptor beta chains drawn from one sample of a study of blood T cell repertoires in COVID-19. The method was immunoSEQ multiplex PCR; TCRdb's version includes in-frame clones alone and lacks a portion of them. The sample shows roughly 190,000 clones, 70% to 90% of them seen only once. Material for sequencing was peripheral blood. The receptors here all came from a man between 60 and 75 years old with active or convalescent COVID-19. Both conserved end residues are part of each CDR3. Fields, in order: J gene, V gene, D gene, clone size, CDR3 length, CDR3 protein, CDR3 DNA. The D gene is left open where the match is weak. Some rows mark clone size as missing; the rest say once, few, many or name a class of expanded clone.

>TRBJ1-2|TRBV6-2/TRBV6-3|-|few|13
CASSYQGQGGYTF
TGTGCCAGCAGTTACCAGGGACAAGGGGGCTACACCTTC
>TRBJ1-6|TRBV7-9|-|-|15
CASSLTGSLGSPLHF
TGTGCCAGCAGCTTAACCGGGAGCCTAGGATCACCCCTCCACTTT
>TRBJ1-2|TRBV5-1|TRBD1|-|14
CASSTGTGDYGYTF
TGCGCCAGCAGCACTGGGACAGGAGACTATGGCTACACCTTC
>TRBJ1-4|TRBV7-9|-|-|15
CASSLDRVANEKLFF
TGTGCCAGCAGCTTAGACAGGGTCGCTAATGAAAAACTGTTTTTT
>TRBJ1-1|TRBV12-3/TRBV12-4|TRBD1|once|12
CASTLRDRGAFF
TGTGCCAGCACCCTCAGAGACAGGGGAGCTTTCTTT
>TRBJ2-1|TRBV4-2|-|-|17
CASSQERTLSRENEQFF
TGTGCCAGCAGCCAAGAAAGGACGCTAAGTCGGGAAAATGAGCAGTTCTTC
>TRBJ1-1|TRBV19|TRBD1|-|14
CASTLTGGKAEAFF
TGTGCCAGTACCCTGACAGGGGGCAAGGCTGAAGCTTTCTTT
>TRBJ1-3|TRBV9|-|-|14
CASSPSGHGNTIYF
TGTGCCAGCAGCCCGTCAGGGCATGGAAACACCATATATTTT
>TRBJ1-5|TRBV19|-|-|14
CASTRGSSNQPQHF
TGTGCCAGTACAAGGGGCAGCAGCAATCAGCCCCAGCATTTT
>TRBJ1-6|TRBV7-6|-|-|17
CASSLGIRDTDHSPLHF
TGTGCCAGCAGCTTAGGGATCCGGGACACCGATCATTCACCCCTCCACTTT
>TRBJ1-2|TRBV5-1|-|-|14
CASSLEGEGYGYTF
TGCGCCAGCAGCTTGGAGGGAGAGGGCTATGGCTACACCTTC
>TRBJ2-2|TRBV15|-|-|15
CATSRDPDFDGELFF
TGTGCCACCAGCAGAGATCCGGACTTCGACGGGGAGCTGTTTTTT
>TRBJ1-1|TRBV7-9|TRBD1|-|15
CASSFATGGDTEAFF
TGTGCCAGCAGCTTCGCGACAGGGGGGGACACTGAAGCTTTCTTT
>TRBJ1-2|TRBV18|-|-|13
CASSPLGGDGYTF
TGTGCCAGCTCACCACTTGGGGGCGATGGCTACACCTTC
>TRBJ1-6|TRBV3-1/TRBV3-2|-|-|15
CASSQDDRRYSPLHF
TGTGCCAGCAGCCAAGATGACAGACGGTATTCACCCCTCCACTTT
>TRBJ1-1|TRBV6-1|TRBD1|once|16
CASSGTPGQGNTEAFF
TGTGCCAGCAGTGGGACCCCGGGACAGGGTAACACTGAAGCTTTCTTT
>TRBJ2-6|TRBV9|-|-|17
CASSVRGPSSGANVLTF
TGTGCCAGCAGCGTACGCGGGCCTAGCTCTGGGGCCAACGTCCTGACTTTC
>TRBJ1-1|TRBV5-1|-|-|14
CASSLGQGGTEAFF
TGCGCCAGCAGCTTGGGGCAGGGAGGCACTGAAGCTTTCTTT
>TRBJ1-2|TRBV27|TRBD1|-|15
CASSSARQGNYGYTF
TGTGCCAGCAGTTCCGCAAGACAGGGGAACTATGGCTACACCTTC
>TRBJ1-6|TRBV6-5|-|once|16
CASSYSRAGSNSPLHF
TGTGCCAGCAGTTACTCCCGGGCGGGTAGTAATTCACCCCTCCACTTT
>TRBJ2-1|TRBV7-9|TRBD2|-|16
CASSPQTSGGTIGQFF
TGTGCCAGCAGCCCCCAGACTAGCGGGGGGACTATCGGGCAGTTCTTC